Included here is one T cell receptor (beta chain) sequence, with context. Its antigen is undetermined. The CDR3 is 15 residues long. Germline CDR1 and CDR2: SGHRS and YFSETQ. The trim removed 3 bases at V and 5 bases at J, leaving 8 bases unmatched. This sample is drawn from a study of identical twins. Findings of the study overall: Twins' excess sharing was less marked for out-of-frame beta sequences. Models predicted too little out-of-frame TCR alpha sharing in monozygotic twins. Abundant beta clonotypes from cord blood bore fewer insertions; memory repertoires lacked this pattern.

It was template switching that added a universal primer site, and there were unique molecular identifiers on the cDNA. TCRdb passed the 5' RACE reads through MiXCR, listing each CDR3 protein once. The profile shows 1,800,000 or so distinct CDR3 sequences, under 35% of them singletons. Sequencing used cord blood. The rearrangement uses TRBV5-1 and TRBJ2-1; 7 bases map to TRBD1. The TCR originated in a newborn girl in good health. The CDR3 sequence is CASSSMTGINNEQFF. CDR3 bases: TGCGCCAGCAGCTCGATGACAGGGATAAACAATGAGCAGTTCTTC.